This T cell receptor beta chain came from a study of Tregs in tolerant kidney transplant recipients. Germline V gives CDR1 LNHDA, CDR2 SQIVND (reference sequence). This CDR3 contains 14 residues. The V and J ends lost 2 bases and 5 bases respectively, with 13 bases between them. On this clone: Read sequence stops 3 residues before the CDR3 end, and the germline J gene provides the missing end.

Sequenced by immunoSEQ multiplex PCR; TCRdb stores in-frame clones only, minus some. The sample has around 10,000 clones. Related graft donors supplied nonmyeloablative bone marrow transplants, and mixed chimerism was transient. J is TRBJ2-7 and V is TRBV19; D is uncertain. This specimen consisted of CD8+ T cells from blood (PBMCs), obtained 24 months after the transplant. The receptor was isolated from a human patient who received a combined kidney and bone marrow transplant. Part of the T cell pool may stem from the graft donor. CDR3 region: CASSIRAVVNEQYF. Incomplete CDR3 DNA: TGTGCCAGTAGTATAAGGGCAGTTGTCAACGAG.